This T cell receptor beta chain was sequenced for a study of blood T cell repertoires in COVID-19. Sequenced by immunoSEQ multiplex PCR; TCRdb stores in-frame clones only, minus some. The sample lists around 99,000 clones, roughly 84% seen once, with roughly 4.4% in the top ten. The sequence derives from a human donor in a cohort sampled during active COVID-19. Sequenced material: peripheral blood.

In nucleotides, the CDR3 is TGTGCCAGCACCCGAAACAGGGATAACTATGGCTACACCTTC. Translated: CASTRNRDNYGYTF. V gene TRBV3-1 (or the pseudogene TRBV3-2) combines with J gene TRBJ1-2, with D possibly TRBD1 on 6 matching bases. CDR3 length: 14 residues. Germline V lookup: CDR1 LGHDT, CDR2 YNNKEL (reference sequence). V was shortened by 7 bases and J by 1 base, with 13 bases between the two germline ends.